This T cell receptor beta chain was recorded in a study of shared clonotypes between healthy human individuals. Germline V lookup: CDR1 SGHDT, CDR2 YYEEEE. Trimming shortened V by 3 bases and J by 4 bases, and 15 bases separated the two germline ends. There are 15 residues in the CDR3. Produced via immunoSEQ multiplex PCR; TCRdb's table is partial and in-frame only. The sample carries over a million clones, about 80% recorded once. CD4+ cells were split into CD45RA+ naive and CD45RA-negative memory subsets. This receptor was identified in a man between 18 and 29 years old in good health. Some clones in this sample may be carry-over from other donors' samples. The genes are TRBV5-6 and TRBJ2-3; weak D call: TRBD2 (6 bases). Sample: memory CD4+ T cells from PBMCs. Subset: CD45RA-negative fraction. CDR3 bases: TGTGCCAGCAGCTGGATCGGGGGAAAGGCAGATACGCAGTATTTT. Protein product: CASSWIGGKADTQYF.